This TCR beta chain was profiled in a study of T cells in Graves' hyperthyroidism and ophthalmopathy. General study results and limits: Ophthalmopathy was distinguished from stable hyperthyroidism by 13 V-J signatures.

The CDR3 has 15 residues. Germline loops: CDR1 GTSNPN, CDR2 SVGIG (reference sequence). V dropped 3 bases and J dropped 6; count of bases not matched to a gene: 6. This clonotype has just a few counts. Its antigen is not identified. Absence of ophthalmopathy progression within 18 months defined stable Graves' hyperthyroidism. The CDR3 regions of TCR beta were amplified from RNA transcripts. With the HTBI primer set, the TCR CDR3 went through a first round of RT-PCR. MiXCR was run by TCRdb on the multiplex PCR reads, yielding one entry per CDR3 protein. The data contain around 600,000 distinct CDR3 sequences, approximately 15% of them singletons.

The V and J genes are TRBV30 and TRBJ1-5; 12 bases line up with TRBD1. The specimen sequenced was blood. The clonotype was recovered from a woman aged 25 to 39 with Graves' hyperthyroidism. The CDR3 loop reads CAWSSGQGAGQPQHF. As DNA, the CDR3 is TGTGCCTGGAGCTCGGGACAGGGGGCCGGTCAGCCCCAGCATTTT. Drawing the rest from reference TRBV30 and TRBJ1-5, the complete variable domain is SQTIHQWPATLVQPVGSPLSLECTVEGTSNPNLYWYRQAAGRGLQLLFYSVGIGQISSEVPQNLSASRPQDRQFILSSKKLLLSDSGFYLCAWSSGQGAGQPQHFGDGTRLSIL.